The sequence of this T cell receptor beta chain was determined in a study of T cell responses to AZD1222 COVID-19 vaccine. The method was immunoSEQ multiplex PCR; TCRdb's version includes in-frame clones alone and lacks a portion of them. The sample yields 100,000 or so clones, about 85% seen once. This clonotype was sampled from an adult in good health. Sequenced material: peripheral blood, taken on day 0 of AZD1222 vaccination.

CDR3 amino acids: CASSVGAPGAATGELFF. DNA of the CDR3: TGTGCCAGCAGCGTAGGAGCCCCGGGGGCGGCAACCGGGGAGCTGTTTTTT. The gene calls are TRBV9 and TRBJ2-2; the D gene could be TRBD1 or TRBD2 (6 bases each). CDR1 SGDLS and CDR2 YYNGEE come from the germline V gene. V lost 0 bases to trimming and J lost 5 bases, with 17 bases between them. The CDR3 spans 17 residues.